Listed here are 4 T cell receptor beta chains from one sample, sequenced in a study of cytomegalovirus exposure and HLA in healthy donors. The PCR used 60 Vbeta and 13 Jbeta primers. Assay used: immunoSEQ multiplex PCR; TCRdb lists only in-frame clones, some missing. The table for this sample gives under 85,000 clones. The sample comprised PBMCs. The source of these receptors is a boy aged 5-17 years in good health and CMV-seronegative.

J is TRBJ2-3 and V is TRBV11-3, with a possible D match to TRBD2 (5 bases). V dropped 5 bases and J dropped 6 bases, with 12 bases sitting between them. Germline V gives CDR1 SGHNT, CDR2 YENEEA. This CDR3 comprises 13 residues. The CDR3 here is CASSVRGSDTQYF. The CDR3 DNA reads TGTGCCAGCAGCGTACGGGGTAGCGATACGCAGTATTTT.

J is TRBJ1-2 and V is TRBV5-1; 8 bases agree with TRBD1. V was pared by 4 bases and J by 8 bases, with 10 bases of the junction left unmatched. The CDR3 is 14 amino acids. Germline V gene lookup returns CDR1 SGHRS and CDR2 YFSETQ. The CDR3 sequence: CASSHGQGRMGYTF. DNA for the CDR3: TGCGCCAGCAGCCATGGACAGGGCAGGATGGGCTACACCTTC.

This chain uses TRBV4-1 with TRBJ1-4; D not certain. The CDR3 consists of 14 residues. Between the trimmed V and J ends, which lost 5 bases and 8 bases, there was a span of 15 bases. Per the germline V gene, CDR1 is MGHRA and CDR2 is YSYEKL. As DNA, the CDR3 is TGCGCCAGCAGCATCGGGCCTAGCGCGGAAAAACTGTTTTTT. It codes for CASSIGPSAEKLFF.

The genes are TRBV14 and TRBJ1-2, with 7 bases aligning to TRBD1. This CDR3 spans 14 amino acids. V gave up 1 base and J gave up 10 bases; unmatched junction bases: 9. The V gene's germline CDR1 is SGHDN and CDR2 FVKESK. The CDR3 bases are TGTGCCAGCAGCCAAGGGACAGGCTATGGCTACTACACCTTC. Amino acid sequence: CASSQGTGYGYYTF.